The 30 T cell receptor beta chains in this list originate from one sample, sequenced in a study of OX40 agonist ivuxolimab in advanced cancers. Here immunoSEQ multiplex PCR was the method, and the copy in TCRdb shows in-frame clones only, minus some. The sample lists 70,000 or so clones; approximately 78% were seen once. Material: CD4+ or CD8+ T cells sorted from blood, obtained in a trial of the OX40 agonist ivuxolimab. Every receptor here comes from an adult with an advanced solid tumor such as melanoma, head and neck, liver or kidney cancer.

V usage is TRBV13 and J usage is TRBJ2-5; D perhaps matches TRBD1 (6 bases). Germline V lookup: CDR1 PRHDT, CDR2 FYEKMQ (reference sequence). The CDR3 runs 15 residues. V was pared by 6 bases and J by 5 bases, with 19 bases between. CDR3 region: CASSLQGPPSETQYF. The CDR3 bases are TGTGCCAGCAGTTTACAGGGTCCGCCTTCCGAGACCCAGTACTTC. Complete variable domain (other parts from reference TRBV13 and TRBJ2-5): AAGVIQSPRHLIKEKRETATLKCYPIPRHDTVYWYQQGPGQDPQFLISFYEKMQSDKGSIPDRFSAQQFSDYHSELNMSSLELGDSALYFCASSLQGPPSETQYFGPGTRLLVL.

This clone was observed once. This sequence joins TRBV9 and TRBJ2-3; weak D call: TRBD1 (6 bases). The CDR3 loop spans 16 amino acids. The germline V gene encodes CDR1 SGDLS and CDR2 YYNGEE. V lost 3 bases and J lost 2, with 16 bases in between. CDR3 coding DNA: TGTGCCAGCAGCGGAGGGGGACCCGCGACCACAGATACGCAGTATTTT. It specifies CASSGGGPATTDTQYF.

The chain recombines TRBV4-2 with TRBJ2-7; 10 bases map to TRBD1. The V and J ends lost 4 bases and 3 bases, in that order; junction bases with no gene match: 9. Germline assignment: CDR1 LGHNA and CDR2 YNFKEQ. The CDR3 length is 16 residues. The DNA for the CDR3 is TGTGCCAGCAGCCGGGAACCGGGACAGGGGAGCTACGAGCAGTACTTC. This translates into CASSREPGQGSYEQYF.

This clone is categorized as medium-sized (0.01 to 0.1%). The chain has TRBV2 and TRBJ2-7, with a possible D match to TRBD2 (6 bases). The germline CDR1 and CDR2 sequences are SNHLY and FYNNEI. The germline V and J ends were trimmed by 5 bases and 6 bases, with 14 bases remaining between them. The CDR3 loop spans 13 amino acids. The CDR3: CASSPGTLGEQYF. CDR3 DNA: TGTGCCAGCAGTCCCGGGACTTTGGGCGAGCAGTACTTC.

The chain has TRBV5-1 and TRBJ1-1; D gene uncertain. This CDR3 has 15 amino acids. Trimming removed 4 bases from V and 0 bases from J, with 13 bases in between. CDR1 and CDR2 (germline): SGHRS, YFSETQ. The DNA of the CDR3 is TGCGCCAGCAGCCCCAACATAGGTATGAACACTGAAGCTTTCTTT. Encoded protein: CASSPNIGMNTEAFF.

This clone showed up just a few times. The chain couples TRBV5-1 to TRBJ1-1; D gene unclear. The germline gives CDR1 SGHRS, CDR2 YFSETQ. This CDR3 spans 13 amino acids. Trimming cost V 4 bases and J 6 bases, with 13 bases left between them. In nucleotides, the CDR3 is TGCGCCAGCAGCGTTAAGGTTGGGGCTGAAGCTTTCTTT. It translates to CASSVKVGAEAFF.

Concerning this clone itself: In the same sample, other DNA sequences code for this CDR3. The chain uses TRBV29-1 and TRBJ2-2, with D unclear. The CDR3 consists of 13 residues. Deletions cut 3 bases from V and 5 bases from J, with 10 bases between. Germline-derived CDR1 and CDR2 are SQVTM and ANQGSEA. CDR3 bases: TGCAGCGTTGACTGGCAGTCGACCGGGGAGCTGTTTTTT. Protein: CSVDWQSTGELFF.

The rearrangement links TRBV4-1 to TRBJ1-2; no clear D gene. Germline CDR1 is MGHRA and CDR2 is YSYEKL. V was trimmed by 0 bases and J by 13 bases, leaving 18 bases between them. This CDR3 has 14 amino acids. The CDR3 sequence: CASSQDGSGGSPTF. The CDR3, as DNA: TGCGCCAGCAGCCAAGATGGGTCCGGTGGGTCCCCCACCTTC.

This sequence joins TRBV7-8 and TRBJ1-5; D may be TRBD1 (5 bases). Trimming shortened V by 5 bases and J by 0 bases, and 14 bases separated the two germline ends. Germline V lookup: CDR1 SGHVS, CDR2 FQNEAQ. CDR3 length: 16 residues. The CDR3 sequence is CASSDQTAYSNQPQHF. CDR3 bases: TGTGCCAGCAGCGACCAGACAGCTTATAGCAATCAGCCCCAGCATTTT.

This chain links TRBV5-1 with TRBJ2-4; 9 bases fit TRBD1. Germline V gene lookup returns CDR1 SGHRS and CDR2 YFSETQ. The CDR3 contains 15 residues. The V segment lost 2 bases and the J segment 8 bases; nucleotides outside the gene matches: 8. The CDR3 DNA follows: TGCGCCAGCAGCTTCAACCCGGACAGGGGAGACATTCAGTACTTC. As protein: CASSFNPDRGDIQYF.

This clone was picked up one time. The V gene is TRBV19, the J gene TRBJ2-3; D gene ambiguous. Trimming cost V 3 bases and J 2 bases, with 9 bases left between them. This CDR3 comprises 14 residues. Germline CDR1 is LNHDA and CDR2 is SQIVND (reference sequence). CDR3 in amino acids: CASSIGLFTDTQYF. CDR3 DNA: TGTGCCAGTAGTATCGGCCTTTTCACAGATACGCAGTATTTT.

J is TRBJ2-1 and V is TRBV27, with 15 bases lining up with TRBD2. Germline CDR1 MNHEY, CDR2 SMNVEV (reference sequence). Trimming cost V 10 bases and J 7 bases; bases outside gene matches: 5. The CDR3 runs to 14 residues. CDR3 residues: CATLGLAGGNEQFF. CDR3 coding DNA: TGTGCCACTTTAGGACTAGCGGGGGGGAATGAGCAGTTCTTC.

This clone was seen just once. The CDR3 region is CASKWSGPQEETQYF. The DNA of the CDR3 is TGTGCCAGCAAGTGGAGCGGACCCCAGGAAGAGACCCAGTACTTC. The genes are TRBV28 and TRBJ2-5, with D possibly matching TRBD2 (5 bases). Deletions cut 7 bases from V and 3 bases from J, with 18 bases between. Germline assignment: CDR1 MDHEN and CDR2 SYDVKM. The CDR3 covers 15 residues.

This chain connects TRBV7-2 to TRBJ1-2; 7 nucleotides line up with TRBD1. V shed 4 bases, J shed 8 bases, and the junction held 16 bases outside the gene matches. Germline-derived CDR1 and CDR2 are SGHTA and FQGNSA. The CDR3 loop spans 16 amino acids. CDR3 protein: CASSSSSTGQAKGYTF. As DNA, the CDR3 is TGTGCCAGCAGCTCGAGCTCTACCGGACAGGCGAAAGGCTACACCTTC.

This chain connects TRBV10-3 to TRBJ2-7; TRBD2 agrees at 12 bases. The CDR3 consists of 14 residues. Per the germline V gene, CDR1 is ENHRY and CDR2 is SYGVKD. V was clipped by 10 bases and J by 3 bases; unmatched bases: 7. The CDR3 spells CASRRLAGVYEQYF. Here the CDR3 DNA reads TGTGCCAGCAGGCGACTAGCGGGGGTCTACGAGCAGTACTTC.

In DNA, the CDR3 is TGTGCCAGTAGTAAGGTTGCAGCCTCTGCCTACGAGCAGTACTTC. Its translation: CASSKVAASAYEQYF. The chain is built from TRBV19 and TRBJ2-7; D not certain. The CDR3 is made up of 15 amino acids. Germline loops: CDR1 LNHDA, CDR2 SQIVND (reference sequence). V lost 4 bases to trimming and J lost 2 bases, with 15 bases between them.

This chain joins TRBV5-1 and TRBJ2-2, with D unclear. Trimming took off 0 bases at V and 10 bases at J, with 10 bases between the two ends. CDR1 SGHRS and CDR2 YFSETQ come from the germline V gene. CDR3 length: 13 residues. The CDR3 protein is CASSLAKSEELFF. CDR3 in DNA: TGCGCCAGCAGCTTGGCCAAATCCGAGGAGCTGTTTTTT.

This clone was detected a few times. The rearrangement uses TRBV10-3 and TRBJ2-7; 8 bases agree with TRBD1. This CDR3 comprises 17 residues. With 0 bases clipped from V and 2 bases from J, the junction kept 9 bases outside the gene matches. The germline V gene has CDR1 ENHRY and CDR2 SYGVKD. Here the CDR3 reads CAISESLVGDRPYEQYF. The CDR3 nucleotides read TGTGCCATCAGTGAGTCGCTCGTCGGGGACAGGCCCTACGAGCAGTACTTC.

CDR3 nucleotides: TGTGCCAGCTCAAGACGGGTGTCTAGCGGCCCCTACGAGCAGTACTTC. Translation: CASSRRVSSGPYEQYF. The chain uses TRBV18 and TRBJ2-7; 7 nucleotides align to TRBD2. J lost 2 bases, V lost 5 bases, and 12 bases had no gene match. Germline loops: CDR1 KGHSH, CDR2 LQKENI. The CDR3 totals 16 residues.

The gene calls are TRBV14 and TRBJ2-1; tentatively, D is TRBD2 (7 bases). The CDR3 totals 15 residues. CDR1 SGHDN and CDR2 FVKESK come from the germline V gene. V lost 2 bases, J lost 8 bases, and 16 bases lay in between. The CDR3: CASSQMRGGIDEQFF. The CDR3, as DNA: TGTGCCAGCAGCCAAATGAGGGGGGGCATCGATGAGCAGTTCTTC. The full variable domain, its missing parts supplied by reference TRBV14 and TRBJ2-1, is EAGVTQFPSHSVIEKGQTVTLRCDPISGHDNLYWYRRVMGKEIKFLLHFVKESKQDESGMPNNRFLAERTGGTYSTLKVQPAELEDSGVYFCASSQMRGGIDEQFFGPGTRLTVL.

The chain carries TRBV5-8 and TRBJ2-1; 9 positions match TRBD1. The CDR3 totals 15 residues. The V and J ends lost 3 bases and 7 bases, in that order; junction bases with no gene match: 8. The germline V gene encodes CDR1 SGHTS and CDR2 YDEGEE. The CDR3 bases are TGTGCCAGCAGCTCCGGTGGACAGGGGATGAATGAGCAGTTCTTC. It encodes CASSSGGQGMNEQFF.

CDR3 sequence reads: CASSKTGGAYEQYF. CDR3 in DNA: TGTGCCAGCAGTAAGACAGGGGGCGCCTACGAGCAGTACTTC. J is TRBJ2-7 and V is TRBV27; 10 nucleotides line up with TRBD1. CDR3 size: 14 residues. V was clipped by 5 bases and J by 2 bases; unmatched bases: 3. Germline V gene lookup returns CDR1 MNHEY and CDR2 SMNVEV (reference sequence).

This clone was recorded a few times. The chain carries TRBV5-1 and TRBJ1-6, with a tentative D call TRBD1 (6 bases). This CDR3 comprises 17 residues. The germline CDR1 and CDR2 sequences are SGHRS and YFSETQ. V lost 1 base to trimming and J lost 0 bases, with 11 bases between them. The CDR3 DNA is TGCGCCAGCAGCTTGCGGGACACCGGCTCCTATAATTCACCCCTCCACTTT. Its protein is CASSLRDTGSYNSPLHF.

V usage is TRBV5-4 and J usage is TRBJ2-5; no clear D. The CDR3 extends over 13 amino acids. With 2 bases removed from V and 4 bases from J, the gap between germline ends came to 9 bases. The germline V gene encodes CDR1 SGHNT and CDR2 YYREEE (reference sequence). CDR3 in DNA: TGTGCCAGCAGCTTAAAGGGTACAGAGACCCAGTACTTC. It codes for CASSLKGTETQYF.

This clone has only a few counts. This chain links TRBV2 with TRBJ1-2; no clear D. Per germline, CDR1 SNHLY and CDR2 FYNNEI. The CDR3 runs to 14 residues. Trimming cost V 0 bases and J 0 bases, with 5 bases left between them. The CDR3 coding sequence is TGTGCCAGCAGTGAAGCTCGCGCTAACTATGGCTACACCTTC. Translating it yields CASSEARANYGYTF.

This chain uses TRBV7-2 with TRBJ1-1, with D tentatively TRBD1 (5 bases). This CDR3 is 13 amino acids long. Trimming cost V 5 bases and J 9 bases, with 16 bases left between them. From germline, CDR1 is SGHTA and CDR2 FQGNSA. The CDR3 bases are TGTGCCAGCAGCAGCCGGGACGTAGAGAAAGCTTTCTTT. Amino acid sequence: CASSSRDVEKAFF.

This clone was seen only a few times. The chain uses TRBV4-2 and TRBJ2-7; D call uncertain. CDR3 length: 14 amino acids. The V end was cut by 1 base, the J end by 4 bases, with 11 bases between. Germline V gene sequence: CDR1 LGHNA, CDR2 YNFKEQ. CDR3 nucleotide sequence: TGTGCCAGCAGCCAAGGGCTCGGGCCTTACGAGCAGTACTTC. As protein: CASSQGLGPYEQYF.

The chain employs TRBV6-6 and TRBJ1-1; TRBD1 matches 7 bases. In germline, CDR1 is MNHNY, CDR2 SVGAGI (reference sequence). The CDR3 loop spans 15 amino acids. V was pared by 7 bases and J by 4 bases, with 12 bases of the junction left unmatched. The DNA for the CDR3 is TGTGCCAGCACTTTAAGCCAGGGGGGACGCACTGAAGCTTTCTTT. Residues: CASTLSQGGRTEAFF.

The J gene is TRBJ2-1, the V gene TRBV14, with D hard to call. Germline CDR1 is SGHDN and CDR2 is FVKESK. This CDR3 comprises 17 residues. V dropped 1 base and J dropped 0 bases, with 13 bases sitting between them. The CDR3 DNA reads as TGTGCCAGCAGCCAAGTCCCTTTTTCGGGCTCCTACAATGAGCAGTTCTTC. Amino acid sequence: CASSQVPFSGSYNEQFF.

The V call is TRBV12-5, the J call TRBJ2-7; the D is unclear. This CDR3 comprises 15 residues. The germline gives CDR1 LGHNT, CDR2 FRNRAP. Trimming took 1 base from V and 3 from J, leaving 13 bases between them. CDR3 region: CASGLGEDTIYEQYF. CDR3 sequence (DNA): TGTGCTAGTGGTTTGGGGGAAGACACTATCTACGAGCAGTACTTC.